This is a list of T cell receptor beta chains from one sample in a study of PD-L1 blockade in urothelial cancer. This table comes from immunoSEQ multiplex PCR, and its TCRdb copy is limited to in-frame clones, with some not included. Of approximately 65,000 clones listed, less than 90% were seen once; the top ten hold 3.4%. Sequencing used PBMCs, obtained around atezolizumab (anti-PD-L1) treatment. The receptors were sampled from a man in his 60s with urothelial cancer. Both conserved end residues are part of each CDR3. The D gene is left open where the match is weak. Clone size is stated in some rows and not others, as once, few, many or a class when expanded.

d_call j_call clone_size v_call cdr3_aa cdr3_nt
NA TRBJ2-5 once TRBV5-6 CASSWRTGTETQYF TGTGCCAGCAGCTGGCGTACAGGGACCGAGACCCAGTACTTC
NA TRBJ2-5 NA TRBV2 CASSVLGGRRETQYF TGTGCCAGCAGTGTCTTGGGGGGAAGACGGGAGACCCAGTACTTC
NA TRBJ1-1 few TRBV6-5 CASSYSAGYTEAFF TGTGCCAGCAGTTACTCTGCAGGGTACACTGAAGCTTTCTTT
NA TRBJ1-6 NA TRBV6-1 CASTLHSRVDSPLHF TGTGCCAGCACCCTACATTCGAGGGTGGATTCACCCCTCCACTTT
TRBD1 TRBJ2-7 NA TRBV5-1 CASSLGGQGLYEQYF TGCGCCAGCAGCTTGGGGGGACAGGGGCTCTACGAGCAGTACTTC
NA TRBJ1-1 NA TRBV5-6 CASSLAGLRGTEAFF TGTGCCAGCAGCTTGGCGGGCCTTAGGGGCACTGAAGCTTTCTTT
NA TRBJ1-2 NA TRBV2 CASIRSPNYGYTF TGTGCCAGCATTCGGAGCCCTAACTATGGCTACACCTTC
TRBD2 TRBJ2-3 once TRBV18 CASSPLAGGLDTQYF TGTGCCAGCTCACCACTAGCGGGAGGGCTAGATACGCAGTATTTT
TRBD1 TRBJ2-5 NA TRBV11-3 CASSLGRGFETQYF TGTGCCAGCAGCTTGGGCAGGGGGTTTGAGACCCAGTACTTC
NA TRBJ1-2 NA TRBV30 CAWSVLGHSGYGYTF TGTGCCTGGAGTGTCTTGGGTCACAGTGGCTATGGCTACACCTTC
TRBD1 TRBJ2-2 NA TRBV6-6 CASGTGGPGELFF TGTGCCAGCGGAACAGGGGGCCCCGGGGAGCTGTTTTTT
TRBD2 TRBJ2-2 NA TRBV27 CASSSLTSGVTGELFF TGTGCCAGCAGTTCCCTGACTAGCGGGGTGACCGGGGAGCTGTTTTTT
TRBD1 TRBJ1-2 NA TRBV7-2 CASSPSAKTGSRISYGYTF TGTGCCAGCAGCCCATCGGCGAAGACAGGGTCAAGGATTTCATATGGCTACACCTTC
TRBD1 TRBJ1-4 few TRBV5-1 CASSGGQGAGEKLFF TGCGCCAGCAGCGGCGGGCAGGGGGCAGGAGAAAAACTGTTTTTT
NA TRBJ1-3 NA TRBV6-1 CASSVYSSGNTIYF TGTGCCAGCAGTGTTTACAGCTCTGGAAACACCATATATTTT
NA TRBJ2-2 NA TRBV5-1 CASSLASGSNTGELFF TGCGCCAGCAGCTTGGCTTCCGGGAGCAACACCGGGGAGCTGTTTTTT
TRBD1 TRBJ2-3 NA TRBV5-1 CASSSQTGANTDTQYF TGCGCCAGCAGCTCCCAGACAGGGGCCAATACAGATACGCAGTATTTT
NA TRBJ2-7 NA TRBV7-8 CASSLARGLSSYEQYF TGTGCCAGCAGCTTAGCGCGAGGGCTCAGCTCCTACGAGCAGTACTTC
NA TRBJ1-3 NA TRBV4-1 CASSQPDSFLRGNTIYF TGCGCCAGCAGCCAACCGGACAGCTTCCTTCGTGGAAACACCATATATTTT
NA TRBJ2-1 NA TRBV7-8 CASSPQTSFWVNEQFF TGTGCCAGCAGCCCGCAAACTAGTTTCTGGGTCAATGAGCAGTTCTTC
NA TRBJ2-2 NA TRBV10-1 CASGRITGELFF TGCGCCAGCGGGCGAATCACCGGGGAGCTGTTTTTT
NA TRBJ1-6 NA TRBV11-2 CASSPRGTAASSYNSPLHF TGTGCCAGCAGCCCCCGCGGGACGGCGGCTAGCTCCTATAATTCACCCCTCCACTTT
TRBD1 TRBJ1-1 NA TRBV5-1 CASSPVPQGANTEAFF TGCGCCAGCAGTCCGGTCCCACAGGGGGCGAACACTGAAGCTTTCTTT
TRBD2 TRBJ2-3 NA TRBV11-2 CASSLGGRRSDTQYF TGTGCCAGCAGCTTAGGCGGGAGACGGTCAGATACGCAGTATTTT
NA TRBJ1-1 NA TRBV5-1 CASSLDGLNTEAFF TGCGCCAGCAGCTTGGATGGGCTGAACACTGAAGCTTTCTTT
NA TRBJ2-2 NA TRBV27 CASRGANTGELFF TGTGCCAGCAGGGGAGCGAACACCGGGGAGCTGTTTTTT
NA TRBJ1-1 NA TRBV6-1 CASSERGGSMNTEAFF TGTGCCAGCAGTGAACGGGGGGGGTCCATGAACACTGAAGCTTTCTTT
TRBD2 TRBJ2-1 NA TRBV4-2 CASSRSAGGQNEQFF TGTGCCAGCAGCCGAAGTGCGGGGGGCCAGAATGAGCAGTTCTTC